The 17 T cell receptor beta chains below were found in one sample sequenced in a study of shared clonotypes between healthy human individuals. The table came from immunoSEQ multiplex PCR; TCRdb's copy has only in-frame clones and leaves some out. The table includes around 2.5 million clones, 80% to 95% detected once. Sample: naive CD4+ T cells from PBMCs. Subset specified: CD45RA+ positively selected. The receptors were sampled from a man in his late teens or twenties in good health. Some clones in this sample may be carry-over from other donors' samples.

This chain links TRBV28 with TRBJ1-2; 7 bases agree with TRBD1. The CDR3 covers 14 residues. Germline assignment: CDR1 MDHEN and CDR2 SYDVKM. The ends lost 6 bases at V and 2 bases at J; junction bases unmatched: 6. The CDR3 region has the DNA TGTGCCAGCAGCCGTACAGGGGTCAACTATGGCTACACCTTC. Protein product: CASSRTGVNYGYTF.

Comments on this clone: Distinct nucleotide sequences in the sample also encode this CDR3. This chain connects TRBV27 to TRBJ2-7; a weak D match, TRBD1 (6 bases). CDR3 length: 13 residues. V shed 6 bases and J shed 1 base, with 10 bases lying between them. Per the germline V gene, CDR1 is MNHEY and CDR2 is SMNVEV (reference sequence). CDR3 in DNA: TGTGCCAGCAGAGGCCAGGGGTCCTACGAGCAGTACTTC. As protein: CASRGQGSYEQYF.

The chain links TRBV7-8 to TRBJ1-1; TRBD1 matches 7 bases. Germline trimming cut 4 bases from V and 0 bases from J; bases unmatched to any gene: 11. In germline, CDR1 is SGHVS, CDR2 FQNEAQ. The length of the CDR3 is 17 residues. Written as DNA, the CDR3 is TGTGCCAGCAGCTCTTTAACCGGGACAGACATGAACACTGAAGCTTTCTTT. Translation gives CASSSLTGTDMNTEAFF.

CDR3 coding DNA: TGTGCCAGCAGTTTCCAGTCACAGGGCTACTACGAGCAGTACTTC. Translated, it gives CASSFQSQGYYEQYF. J is TRBJ2-5 and V is TRBV27, with D maybe TRBD1 (6 bases). The J call is uncertain, as TRBJ2-7 better fits the DNA end. The CDR3 contains 15 residues. Germline-derived CDR1 and CDR2 are MNHEY and SMNVEV (reference sequence).

As regards this clone: The sample holds other DNA sequences that translate to the same CDR3. The genes are TRBV6-5 and TRBJ2-2, with TRBD1 matching 10 bases. Germline CDR1 reads MNHEY; CDR2 reads SVGAGI. The trim removed 6 bases at V and 5 bases at J, leaving 9 bases unmatched. The CDR3 sequence is 16 residues long. The CDR3 region has the DNA TGTGCCAGCAGCTACCTCCGGGACAGGGGAACCGGGGAGCTGTTTTTT. This codes for CASSYLRDRGTGELFF.

The V gene is TRBV2, the J gene TRBJ2-1; D may be TRBD1 (5 bases). Germline V gives CDR1 SNHLY, CDR2 FYNNEI. The CDR3 is 13 amino acids. Trimming left V 7 bases short and J 6 bases short, with 13 bases between. CDR3 protein: CASTSPRGNEQFF. In DNA, the CDR3 is TGTGCCAGCACCAGTCCTAGGGGCAATGAGCAGTTCTTC.

In its sample, this clone was seen once. The rearrangement uses TRBV4-1 and TRBJ1-4; 7 bases match TRBD1. The CDR3 has 15 residues. Germline lookup yields CDR1 MGHRA and CDR2 YSYEKL. With 4 bases clipped from V and 0 bases from J, the junction kept 2 bases outside the gene matches. CDR3 sequence: CASSRTGATNEKLFF. CDR3 coding DNA: TGCGCCAGCAGCCGTACAGGGGCAACTAATGAAAAACTGTTTTTT.

The gene calls are TRBV7-2 and TRBJ2-2, with TRBD2 as a possible D gene (6 bases). Per germline, CDR1 SGHTA and CDR2 FQGNSA. The CDR3 length is 15 residues. V lost 6 bases and J lost 6, with 17 bases in between. CDR3 amino acids: CASRRSRGSSGELFF. CDR3 sequence (DNA): TGTGCCAGCAGACGATCACGGGGGTCTTCCGGGGAGCTGTTTTTT.

The CDR3 sequence: CSVEVGRGWGTQYF. In DNA, the CDR3 is TGCAGCGTTGAGGTCGGCAGGGGATGGGGGACCCAGTACTTC. The chain combines TRBV29-1 with TRBJ2-5; a possible D gene is TRBD1 (6 bases). Germline lookup yields CDR1 SQVTM and CDR2 ANQGSEA. The CDR3 has 14 residues. V gave up 3 bases and J gave up 7 bases, with 18 bases separating them.

The gene calls are TRBV28 and TRBJ1-2; D not certain. The CDR3 covers 14 residues. Germline lookup yields CDR1 MDHEN and CDR2 SYDVKM. V dropped 7 bases and J dropped 3 bases, with 15 bases sitting between them. The CDR3 sequence: CASTPSGWDYGYTF. The CDR3 coding sequence is TGTGCCAGCACCCCTTCGGGGTGGGACTATGGCTACACCTTC.

This chain uses TRBV5-1 with TRBJ2-1, with unresolved D. CDR1 and CDR2 from the germline V gene are SGHRS and YFSETQ. With 4 bases removed from V and 9 bases from J, the gap between germline ends came to 17 bases. The CDR3 contains 14 residues. CDR3: CASSPRPTPSEQFF. The CDR3 DNA reads TGCGCCAGCAGCCCCCGCCCTACTCCCAGTGAGCAGTTCTTC.

DNA for the CDR3: TGTGCCAGCAGTGCCAAGAACTTAGCAGGCGAGCAGTACTTC. It specifies CASSAKNLAGEQYF. The chain recombines TRBV6-1 with TRBJ2-7; D unresolved. The germline V gene has CDR1 MNHNS and CDR2 SASEGT. V dropped 4 bases and J dropped 6 bases, with 16 bases sitting between them. The CDR3 covers 14 residues.

This chain joins TRBV27 and TRBJ2-1; 7 nucleotides match TRBD2. The CDR3 spans 13 residues. V lost 6 bases, J lost 6 bases, and 5 bases stayed unmatched. Germline assignment: CDR1 MNHEY and CDR2 SMNVEV (reference sequence). The CDR3: CASSGRLGNEQFF. CDR3 in DNA: TGTGCCAGCAGCGGGAGGCTGGGCAATGAGCAGTTCTTC.

The V call is TRBV6-6, the J call TRBJ1-2; D is uncertain. The V and J ends lost 6 bases and 6 bases respectively, with 17 bases between them. In germline, CDR1 is MNHNY, CDR2 SVGAGI (reference sequence). The CDR3 is 14 residues long. The CDR3 loop reads CASRFYSLDDGYTF. Written as DNA, the CDR3 is TGTGCCAGCAGGTTCTACAGCCTCGACGATGGCTACACCTTC.

V is TRBV7-8 and J is TRBJ1-3; D call uncertain. Trimming took off 5 bases at V and 0 bases at J, with 20 bases between the two ends. The CDR3 loop spans 18 amino acids. From germline, CDR1 is SGHVS and CDR2 FQNEAQ. CDR3 sequence reads: CASSTKGLQAPSGNTIYF. The CDR3 bases are TGTGCCAGCAGCACCAAAGGACTTCAAGCCCCCTCTGGAAACACCATATATTTT.

Details on this clone: Other DNA sequences in this sample translate to the same CDR3. CDR3 sequence reads: CASSPRGSSGNTIYF. In DNA form, the CDR3 reads TGTGCCAGCAGCCCCAGGGGTAGTTCTGGAAACACCATATATTTT. The J gene is TRBJ1-3, the V gene TRBV7-9; the D gene is possibly TRBD1 (6 bases). The V and J ends lost 5 bases and 1 base respectively, with 12 bases between them. CDR3 length: 15 residues. CDR1 and CDR2 (germline): SEHNR, FQNEAQ (reference sequence). Full variable domain (missing parts from reference TRBV7-9 and TRBJ1-3): DTGVSQNPRHKITKRGQNVTFRCDPISEHNRLYWYRQTLGQGPEFLTYFQNEAQLEKSRLLSDRFSAERPKGSFSTLEIQRTEQGDSAMYLCASSPRGSSGNTIYFGEGSWLTVV.

The chain joins TRBV10-3 to TRBJ1-5, with 9 bases identical to TRBD1. J lost 7 bases, V lost 6 bases, and 10 bases had no gene match. Germline V gene data show CDR1 as ENHRY and CDR2 as SYGVKD. This CDR3 comprises 15 residues. As DNA, the CDR3 is TGTGCCATCAGCCCAATACAGGGGGCTGGGCAGCCCCAGCATTTT. It is translated as CAISPIQGAGQPQHF.